This record covers a single T cell receptor beta chain. Its antigen is not identified. The CDR3 contains 14 residues. Germline lookup yields CDR1 SEHNR and CDR2 FQNEAQ (reference sequence). The source of the sample is a study of cytomegalovirus exposure and HLA in healthy donors. 60 Vbeta and 13 Jbeta primers were used in PCR. Assay: immunoSEQ multiplex PCR; the TCRdb copy retains only in-frame clones and omits some. The table has around 99,000 clones, about four fifths seen once. Overall study results and limits: In an earlier analysis, in some 540 donors, most V segments appeared productive either ~87% or ~30% of the time.

The V call is TRBV7-9, the J call TRBJ2-5; 7 nucleotides align to TRBD2. The J call is uncertain, as TRBJ2-7 better fits the DNA end. The source of this sequence is a woman between 25 and 40 years old in good health and CMV-seronegative. The sequenced sample was PBMCs. The CDR3 nucleotides are TGTGCCAGCACATCAGCGGGAACCGCCTACGAGCAGTACTTC. This translates into CASTSAGTAYEQYF.